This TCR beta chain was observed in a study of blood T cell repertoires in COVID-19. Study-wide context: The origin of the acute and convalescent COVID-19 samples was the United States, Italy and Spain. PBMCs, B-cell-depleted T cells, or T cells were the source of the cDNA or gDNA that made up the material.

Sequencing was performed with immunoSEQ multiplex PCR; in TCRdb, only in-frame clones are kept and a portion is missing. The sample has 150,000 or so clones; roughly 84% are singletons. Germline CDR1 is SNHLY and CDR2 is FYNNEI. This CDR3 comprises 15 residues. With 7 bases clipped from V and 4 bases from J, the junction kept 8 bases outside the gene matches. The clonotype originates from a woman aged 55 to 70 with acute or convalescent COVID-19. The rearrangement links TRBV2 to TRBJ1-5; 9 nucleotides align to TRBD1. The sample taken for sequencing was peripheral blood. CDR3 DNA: TGTGCCAGCACAACAGGGGGCCTTGGGAATCAGCCCCAGCATTTT. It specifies CASTTGGLGNQPQHF.